The text below deals with one T cell receptor (beta chain). Its antigen is unknown. Measured with immunoSEQ multiplex PCR; TCRdb has only the in-frame clones, and not every one. Of tens of thousands of clones in the sample, over 70% are singletons; the top ten hold 3.5% to 4%. This record comes from a study of radiotherapy plus CTLA-4 blockade in lung cancer. Background on the study: Objective responses occurred in about a sixth of patients; approximately 33% had disease control. Study outcomes and limitations: Response was reportedly best predicted by early blood T cell clone dynamics, with interferon-beta. TCR clones of tumor origin grew in blood after radiotherapy plus ipilimumab.

V gave up 5 bases and J gave up 2 bases, with 15 bases separating them. The V gene's germline CDR1 is MNHNS and CDR2 SASEGT. The CDR3 contains 15 residues. The study treated chemo-refractory metastatic non-small-cell lung cancer patients with focal radiation plus ipilimumab CTLA-4 blockade. This clonotype originated in a human donor with non-small cell lung cancer who had a partial response to radiotherapy plus ipilimumab. V is TRBV6-1 and J is TRBJ2-5, with a possible D match to TRBD1 (5 bases). This specimen was peripheral blood, taken from a patient treated with radiotherapy plus ipilimumab. In nucleotides, the CDR3 is TGTGCCAGCAGTCCATACAGGACGCCACAAGAGACCCAGTACTTC. It yields the protein CASSPYRTPQETQYF.